This TCR beta chain was profiled in a study of graft-versus-host responses after intestinal transplantation. Looking at the study overall: Anti-thymocyte globulin served as induction for all recipients, who then took tacrolimus and steroids for about three years.

The repertoire was sequenced with immunoSEQ multiplex PCR; TCRdb's copy has only in-frame clones and lacks some. The table includes 43,000 or so clones, just under 95% detected once. The study, taken as a whole, reports: Graft-donor T cell macrochimerism coincided with high graft-versus-host to host-versus-graft clonal ratios in allografts. Early post-transplant falls in HvG clones accompanied the peak levels of circulating GvH clones.

The V gene lost 4 bases and the J gene lost 2 bases, with 10 bases spanning the gap. In germline, CDR1 is SGHKS, CDR2 YYEKEE (reference sequence). This CDR3 contains 14 residues. A remark on this clone: Its antigen is as yet unknown.

This chain joins TRBV5-5 and TRBJ2-1, with D perhaps TRBD1 (6 bases). This TCR came from a human patient who received an intestinal transplant, so some T cells may come from the graft donor. Here the sequenced sample was PBMCs, taken roughly 51 weeks after intestinal transplant. The CDR3 DNA reads TGTGCCAGCAGCACCGGGACAACCTACAATGAGCAGTTCTTC. This codes for CASSTGTTYNEQFF.